This record covers a single T cell receptor beta chain. Data came from immunoSEQ multiplex PCR; TCRdb stores just in-frame clones and leaves some out. The sample holds 25,000 to 35,000 clones, around 88% seen once. This sample was taken from a study of T cell changes during pregnancy in multiple sclerosis. The germline V gene encodes CDR1 SGHVS and CDR2 FQNEAQ. The CDR3 is made up of 15 amino acids. V shed 3 bases and J shed 3 bases, with 12 bases lying between them. The rearrangement uses TRBV7-8 and TRBJ2-1; tentative D call: TRBD1 (6 bases). Sample: CD4+ T cells from peripheral blood mononuclear cells, taken in the first trimester of pregnancy. This TCR came from a female donor in good health, enrolled as a control in a pregnancy study. CDR3 nucleotides: TGTGCCAGCAGCTTTTCAGGGGTCTTCTACAATGAGCAGTTCTTC. Its translation is CASSFSGVFYNEQFF.